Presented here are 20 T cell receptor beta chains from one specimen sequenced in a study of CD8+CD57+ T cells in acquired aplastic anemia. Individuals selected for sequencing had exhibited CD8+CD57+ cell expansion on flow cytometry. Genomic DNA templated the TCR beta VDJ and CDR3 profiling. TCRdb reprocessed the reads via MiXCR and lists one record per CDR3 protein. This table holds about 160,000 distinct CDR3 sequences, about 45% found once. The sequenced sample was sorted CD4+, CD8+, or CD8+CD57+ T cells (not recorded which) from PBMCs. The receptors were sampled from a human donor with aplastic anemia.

The CDR3 region has the DNA TGTGCCAGTAGTATAGGGGGGGCCGGAGAGACCCAGTACTTC. Its protein product is CASSIGGAGETQYF. The rearrangement links TRBV19 to TRBJ2-5; D might be TRBD1 or TRBD2, each matching 6 bases. This CDR3 contains 14 residues. Germline assignment: CDR1 LNHDA and CDR2 SQIVND (reference sequence). With 1 base removed from V and 4 bases from J, the gap between germline ends came to 10 bases.

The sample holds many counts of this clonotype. The CDR3 spells CASSRVNEQFF. The CDR3 coding sequence is TGTGCCAGCAGTCGGGTCAATGAGCAGTTCTTC. The chain recombines TRBV25-1 with TRBJ2-1; D unclear. Germline V gives CDR1 MGHDK, CDR2 SYGVNS. V lost 5 bases, J lost 6 bases, and 5 bases lay in between. The CDR3 runs to 11 residues.

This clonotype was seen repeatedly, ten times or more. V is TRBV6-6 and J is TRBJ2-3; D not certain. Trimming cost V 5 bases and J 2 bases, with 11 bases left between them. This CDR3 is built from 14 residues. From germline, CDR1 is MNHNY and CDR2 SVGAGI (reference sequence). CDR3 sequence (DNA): TGTGCCAGCAGTAATAGCCCGCCCACAGATACGCAGTATTTT. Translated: CASSNSPPTDTQYF.

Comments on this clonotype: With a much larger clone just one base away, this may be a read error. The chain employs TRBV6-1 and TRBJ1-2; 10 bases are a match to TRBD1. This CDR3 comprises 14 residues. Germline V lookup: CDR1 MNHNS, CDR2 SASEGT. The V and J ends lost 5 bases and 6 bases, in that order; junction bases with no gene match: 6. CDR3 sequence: CASSRQGAWDGYTF. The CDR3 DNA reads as TGTGCCAGCAGTCGACAGGGGGCCTGGGATGGCTACACCTTC.

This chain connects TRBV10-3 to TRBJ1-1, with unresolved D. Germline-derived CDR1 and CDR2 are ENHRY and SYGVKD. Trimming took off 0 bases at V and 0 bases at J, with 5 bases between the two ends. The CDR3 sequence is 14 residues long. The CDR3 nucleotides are TGTGCCATCAGTGAGTCAGGAATGAACACTGAAGCTTTCTTT. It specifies CAISESGMNTEAFF.

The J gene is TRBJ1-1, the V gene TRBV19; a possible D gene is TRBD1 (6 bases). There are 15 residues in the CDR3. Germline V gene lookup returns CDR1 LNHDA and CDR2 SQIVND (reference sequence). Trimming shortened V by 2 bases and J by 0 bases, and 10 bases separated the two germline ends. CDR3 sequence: CASSIQGPMNTEAFF. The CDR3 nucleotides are TGTGCCAGTAGTATACAGGGGCCTATGAACACTGAAGCTTTCTTT. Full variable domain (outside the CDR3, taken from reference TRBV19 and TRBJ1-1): DGGITQSPKYLFRKEGQNVTLSCEQNLNHDAMYWYRQDPGQGLRLIYYSQIVNDFQKGDIAEGYSVSREKKESFPLTVTSAQKNPTAFYLCASSIQGPMNTEAFFGQGTRLTVV.

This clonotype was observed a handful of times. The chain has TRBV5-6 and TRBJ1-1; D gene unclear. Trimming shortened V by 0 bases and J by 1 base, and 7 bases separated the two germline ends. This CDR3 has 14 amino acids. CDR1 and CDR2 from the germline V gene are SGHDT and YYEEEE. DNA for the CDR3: TGTGCCAGCAGCTTGGAAACCCCGAACACTGAAGCTTTCTTT. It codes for CASSLETPNTEAFF.

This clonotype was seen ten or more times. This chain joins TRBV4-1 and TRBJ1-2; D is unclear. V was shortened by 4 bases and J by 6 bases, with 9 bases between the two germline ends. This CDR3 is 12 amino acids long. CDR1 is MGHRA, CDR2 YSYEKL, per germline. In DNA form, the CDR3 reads TGCGCCAGCAGCCCCGACGGCCATGGCTACACCTTC. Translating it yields CASSPDGHGYTF.

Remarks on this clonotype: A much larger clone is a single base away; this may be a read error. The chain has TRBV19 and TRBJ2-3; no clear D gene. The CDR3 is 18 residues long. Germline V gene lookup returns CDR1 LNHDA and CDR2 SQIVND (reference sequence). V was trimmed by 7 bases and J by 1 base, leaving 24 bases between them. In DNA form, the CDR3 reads TGTGCCAGTACCTCATTCAACGTGGGCCCTGGGGGCACAGATACGCAGTATTTT. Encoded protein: CASTSFNVGPGGTDTQYF. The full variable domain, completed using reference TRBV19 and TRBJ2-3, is DGGITQSPKYLFRKEGQNVTLSCEQNLNHDAMYWYRQDPGQGLRLIYYSQIVNDFQKGDIAEGYSVSREKKESFPLTVTSAQKNPTAFYLCASTSFNVGPGGTDTQYFGPGTRLTVL.

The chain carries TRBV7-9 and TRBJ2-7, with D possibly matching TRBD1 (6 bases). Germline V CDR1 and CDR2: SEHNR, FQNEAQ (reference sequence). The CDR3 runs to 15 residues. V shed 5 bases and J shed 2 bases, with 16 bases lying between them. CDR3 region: CASSAWDKKTYEQYF. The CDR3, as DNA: TGTGCCAGCAGCGCCTGGGACAAGAAAACCTACGAGCAGTACTTC.

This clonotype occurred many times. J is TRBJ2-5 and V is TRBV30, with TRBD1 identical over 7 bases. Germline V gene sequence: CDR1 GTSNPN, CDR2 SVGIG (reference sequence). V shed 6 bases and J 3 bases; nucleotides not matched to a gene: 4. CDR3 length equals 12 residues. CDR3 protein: CACRQGEETQYF. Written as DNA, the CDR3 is TGTGCCTGCCGACAGGGTGAAGAGACCCAGTACTTC. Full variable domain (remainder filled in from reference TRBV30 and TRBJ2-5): SQTIHQWPATLVQPVGSPLSLECTVEGTSNPNLYWYRQAAGRGLQLLFYSVGIGQISSEVPQNLSASRPQDRQFILSSKKLLLSDSGFYLCACRQGEETQYFGPGTRLLVL.

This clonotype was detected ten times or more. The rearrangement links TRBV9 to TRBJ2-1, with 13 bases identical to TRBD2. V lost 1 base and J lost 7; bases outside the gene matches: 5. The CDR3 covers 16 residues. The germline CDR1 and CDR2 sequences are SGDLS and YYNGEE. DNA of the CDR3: TGTGCCAGCAGCGTATGGACTAGCGGGAGTGAAAATGAGCAGTTCTTC. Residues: CASSVWTSGSENEQFF.

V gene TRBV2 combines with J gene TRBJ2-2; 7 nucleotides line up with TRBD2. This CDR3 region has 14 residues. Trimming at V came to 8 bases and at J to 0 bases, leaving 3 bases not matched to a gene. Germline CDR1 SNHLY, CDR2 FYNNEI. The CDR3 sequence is CASRGRSNTGELFF. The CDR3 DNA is TGTGCCAGCCGCGGGAGATCGAACACCGGGGAGCTGTTTTTT.

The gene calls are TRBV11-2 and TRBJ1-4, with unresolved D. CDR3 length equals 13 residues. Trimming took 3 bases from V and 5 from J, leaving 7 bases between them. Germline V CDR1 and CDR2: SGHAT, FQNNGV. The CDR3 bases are TGTGCCAGCAGCTTTGGTTCGAATGAAAAACTGTTTTTT. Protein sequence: CASSFGSNEKLFF. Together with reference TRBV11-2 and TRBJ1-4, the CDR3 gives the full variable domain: EAGVAQSPRYKIIEKRQSVAFWCNPISGHATLYWYQQILGQGPKLLIQFQNNGVVDDSQLPKDRFSAERLKGVDSTLKIQPAKLEDSAVYLCASSFGSNEKLFFGSGTQLSVL.

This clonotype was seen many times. In nucleotides, the CDR3 is TGTGCCAGCACCCCGACAGGTTTCGAGGAGACCCAGTACTTC. Amino acids: CASTPTGFEETQYF. The chain couples TRBV6-5 to TRBJ2-5; D possibly corresponds to TRBD1 (6 bases). V lost 7 bases, J lost 5 bases, and 17 bases lay in between. Per germline, CDR1 MNHEY and CDR2 SVGAGI. CDR3 length: 14 residues.

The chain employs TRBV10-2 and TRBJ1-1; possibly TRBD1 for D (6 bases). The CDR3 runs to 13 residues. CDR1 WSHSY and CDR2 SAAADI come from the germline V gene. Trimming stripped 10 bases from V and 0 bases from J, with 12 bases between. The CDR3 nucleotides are TGCGCCACCACAGGGCCTATGAACACTGAAGCTTTCTTT. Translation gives CATTGPMNTEAFF.

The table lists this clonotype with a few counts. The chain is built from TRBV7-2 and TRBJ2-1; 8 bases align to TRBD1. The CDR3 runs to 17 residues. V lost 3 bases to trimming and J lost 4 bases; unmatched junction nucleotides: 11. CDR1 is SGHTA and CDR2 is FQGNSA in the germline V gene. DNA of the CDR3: TGTGCCAGCAGCTTTCCGGGTTTTGGACAGGGTTACAATGAGCAGTTCTTC. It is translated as CASSFPGFGQGYNEQFF.

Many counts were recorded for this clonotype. CDR3 sequence (DNA): TGTGCCAGCAGCCGCGGACAGGGCTTGGTCGGCTACGAGCAGTACTTC. Translated, it gives CASSRGQGLVGYEQYF. This chain uses TRBV7-9 with TRBJ2-7, with 8 nucleotides matching TRBD1. Trimming at V came to 5 bases and at J to 3 bases, leaving 12 bases not matched to a gene. Germline V gene lookup returns CDR1 SEHNR and CDR2 FQNEAQ (reference sequence). The CDR3 has 16 amino acids.

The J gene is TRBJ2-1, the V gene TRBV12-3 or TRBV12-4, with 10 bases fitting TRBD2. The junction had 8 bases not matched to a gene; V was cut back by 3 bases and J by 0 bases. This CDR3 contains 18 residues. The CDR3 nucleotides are TGTGCCAGCAGTTTGGGGGAGGCTAGCGGGAGCTCCTACAATGAGCAGTTCTTC. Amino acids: CASSLGEASGSSYNEQFF.

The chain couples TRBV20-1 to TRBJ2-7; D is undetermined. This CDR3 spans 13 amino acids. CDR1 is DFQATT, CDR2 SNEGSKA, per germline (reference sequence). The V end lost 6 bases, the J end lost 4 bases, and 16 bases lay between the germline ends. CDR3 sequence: CSAYKSMSYEQYF. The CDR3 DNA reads TGCAGTGCGTACAAGTCCATGTCGTACGAGCAGTACTTC.